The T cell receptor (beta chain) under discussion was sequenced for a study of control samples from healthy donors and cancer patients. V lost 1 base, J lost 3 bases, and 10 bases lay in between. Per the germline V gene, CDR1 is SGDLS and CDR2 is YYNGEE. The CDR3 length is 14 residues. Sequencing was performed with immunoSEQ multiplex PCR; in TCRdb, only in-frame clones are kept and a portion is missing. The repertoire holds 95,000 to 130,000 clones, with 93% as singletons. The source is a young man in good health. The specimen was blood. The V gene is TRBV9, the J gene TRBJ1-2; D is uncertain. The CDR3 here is CASSVTGSDYGYTF. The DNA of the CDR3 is TGTGCCAGCAGCGTAACCGGGTCGGACTATGGCTACACCTTC. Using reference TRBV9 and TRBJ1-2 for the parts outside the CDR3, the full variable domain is DSGVTQTPKHLITATGQRVTLRCSPRSGDLSVYWYQQSLDQGLQFLIQYYNGEERAKGNILERFSAQQFPDLHSELNLSSLELGDSALYFCASSVTGSDYGYTFGSGTRLTVV.